The 19 T cell receptor beta chains below all came from one sample that was sequenced in a study of T cell changes during pregnancy in multiple sclerosis. The repertoire was sequenced with immunoSEQ multiplex PCR; TCRdb's copy has only in-frame clones and lacks some. The sample lists some 74,000 clones, roughly 92% occurring once. The material sequenced was peripheral blood, taken after pregnancy. The receptors were sampled from a female donor in good health, enrolled as a control in a pregnancy study.

The V and J genes are TRBV5-6 and TRBJ2-1; 10 nucleotides align to TRBD2. Per germline, CDR1 SGHDT and CDR2 YYEEEE. V was pared by 2 bases and J by 6 bases, with 8 bases of the junction left unmatched. The CDR3 has 16 amino acids. CDR3: CASSFGASGGANEQFF. CDR3 nucleotide sequence: TGTGCCAGCAGCTTTGGGGCAAGCGGGGGGGCCAATGAGCAGTTCTTC. The variable domain in full, completed from reference TRBV5-6 and TRBJ2-1, reads DAGVTQSPTHLIKTRGQQVTLRCSPKSGHDTVSWYQQALGQGPQFIFQYYEEEERQRGNFPDRFSGHQFPNYSSELNVNALLLGDSALYLCASSFGASGGANEQFFGPGTRLTVL.

The J gene is TRBJ2-7, the V gene TRBV28; 9 bases map to TRBD1. The CDR3 contains 12 residues. The junction had 0 bases not matched to a gene; V was cut back by 3 bases and J by 6 bases. From germline, CDR1 is MDHEN and CDR2 SYDVKM. CDR3 sequence (DNA): TGTGCCAGCAGTTTGGACAGGGGCGAGCAGTACTTC. Protein sequence: CASSLDRGEQYF. Full variable domain (rest looked up from reference TRBV28 and TRBJ2-7): DVKVTQSSRYLVKRTGEKVFLECVQDMDHENMFWYRQDPGLGLRLIYFSYDVKMKEKGDIPEGYSVSREKKERFSLILESASTNQTSMYLCASSLDRGEQYFGPGTRLTVT.

The rearrangement joins TRBV2 to TRBJ2-7, with a possible D match to TRBD1 (6 bases). In germline, CDR1 is SNHLY, CDR2 FYNNEI. This CDR3 has 15 residues. Trimming cost V 6 bases and J 0 bases, with 15 bases left between them. CDR3: CASREQGRSSYEQYF. CDR3 in DNA: TGTGCCAGCAGAGAACAGGGAAGGAGCTCCTACGAGCAGTACTTC.

In this sample, this clone turned up once. V is TRBV7-2 and J is TRBJ2-1; 7 nucleotides match TRBD2. Germline V CDR1 and CDR2: SGHTA, FQGNSA. V was pared by 0 bases and J by 0 bases, with 2 bases of the junction left unmatched. This CDR3 has 16 residues. The CDR3 DNA reads as TGTGCCAGCAGCTTAGCGGGAGGGCCCTCCTACAATGAGCAGTTCTTC. Amino acid sequence: CASSLAGGPSYNEQFF.

The chain is built from TRBV11-1 and TRBJ2-7; TRBD2 matches at 10 bases. V lost 4 bases, J lost 7 bases, and 1 base stayed unmatched. CDR1 is SGHAT, CDR2 FQDESV, per germline (reference sequence). This CDR3 has 12 amino acids. The CDR3 is CASSSGLAEQYF. DNA of the CDR3: TGTGCCAGCAGCTCGGGACTAGCGGAGCAGTACTTC.

This rearrangement joins TRBV29-1 to TRBJ2-1, with a weak D call TRBD2 (6 bases). Germline CDR1 SQVTM, CDR2 ANQGSEA. The length of the CDR3 is 17 residues. The ends were cut back, 0 bases at V and 1 base at J, with 16 bases in the middle. The CDR3 DNA reads as TGCAGCGTTGAAGAAATGACTAGAAGGAGTTCCTACAATGAGCAGTTCTTC. Amino acid sequence: CSVEEMTRRSSYNEQFF.

The V call is TRBV25-1, the J call TRBJ2-7; perhaps TRBD1 as D (5 bases). Per the germline V gene, CDR1 is MGHDK and CDR2 is SYGVNS. The V gene lost 1 base and the J gene lost 3 bases, with 10 bases spanning the gap. The CDR3 contains 14 residues. Here the CDR3 reads CASSESVTDYEQYF. In nucleotides, the CDR3 is TGTGCCAGCAGTGAATCCGTGACAGACTACGAGCAGTACTTC.

The chain carries TRBV29-1 and TRBJ2-3; no clear D gene. V lost 1 base, J lost 5 bases, and 7 bases lay in between. The CDR3 covers 12 residues. CDR1 is SQVTM and CDR2 is ANQGSEA in the germline V gene. Here the CDR3 reads CSVEGPGDTQYF. CDR3 nucleotides: TGCAGCGTTGAAGGGCCGGGAGATACGCAGTATTTT.

This chain connects TRBV30 to TRBJ1-5; possible D gene TRBD1, 5 bases. The V end lost 0 bases, the J end lost 5 bases, and 8 bases lay between the germline ends. This CDR3 is 13 amino acids long. Germline V gene data show CDR1 as GTSNPN and CDR2 as SVGIG (reference sequence). The CDR3 bases are TGTGCCTGGAGTGTATCGGGGGATCAGCCCCAGCATTTT. Its protein product is CAWSVSGDQPQHF.

The rearrangement links TRBV7-9 to TRBJ1-6; 8 positions agree with TRBD1. The V gene end was trimmed by 5 bases and the J gene end by 8 bases; junction bases not matched to a gene: 8. The CDR3 is made up of 15 amino acids. Germline V CDR1 and CDR2: SEHNR, FQNEAQ (reference sequence). CDR3 sequence (DNA): TGTGCCAGCAGCCCGCTAGACAGGGGTGATTCACCCCTCCACTTT. Protein: CASSPLDRGDSPLHF. The full variable domain, its missing parts supplied by reference TRBV7-9 and TRBJ1-6, is DTGVSQNPRHKITKRGQNVTFRCDPISEHNRLYWYRQTLGQGPEFLTYFQNEAQLEKSRLLSDRFSAERPKGSFSTLEIQRTEQGDSAMYLCASSPLDRGDSPLHFGNGTRLTVT.

The chain carries TRBV30 and TRBJ2-1; 9 bases map to TRBD2. The CDR3 runs to 16 residues. Looked up from germline, CDR1 is GTSNPN and CDR2 is SVGIG (reference sequence). The junction had 9 bases not matched to a gene; V was cut back by 1 base and J by 5 bases. The CDR3 DNA reads as TGTGCCTGGAGTGGATCTTCAGCGGGAGGAAACAATGAGCAGTTCTTC. Protein: CAWSGSSAGGNNEQFF.

V and J are TRBV28 and TRBJ2-3; D gene uncertain. V was clipped by 2 bases and J by 4 bases, with 7 bases between them. CDR1 and CDR2 (germline): MDHEN, SYDVKM. CDR3 size: 13 residues. The CDR3 is CASSLVSPDTQYF. In nucleotides, the CDR3 is TGTGCCAGCAGTTTAGTTTCTCCAGATACGCAGTATTTT.

CDR3 in amino acids: CASSETHRGAQDGYTF. The CDR3 region has the DNA TGTGCCAGCAGTGAAACCCACCGGGGGGCGCAGGATGGCTACACCTTC. The chain is built from TRBV2 and TRBJ1-2, with D possibly being TRBD1 (6 bases). Germline CDR1 is SNHLY and CDR2 is FYNNEI. V was shortened by 2 bases and J by 6 bases, with 19 bases between the two germline ends. CDR3 length: 16 amino acids.

DNA of the CDR3: TGTGCCAGCAGTGGACAGCAAGTCTCCTACGAGCAGTACTTC. This sequence encodes CASSGQQVSYEQYF. This chain links TRBV2 with TRBJ2-7, with D perhaps TRBD1 (5 bases). Deletions cut 4 bases from V and 0 bases from J, with 10 bases between. The germline CDR1 and CDR2 sequences are SNHLY and FYNNEI. The CDR3 contains 14 residues.

The V call is TRBV29-1, the J call TRBJ1-1, with 10 bases fitting TRBD1. Trimming at V came to 4 bases and at J to 2 bases, leaving 4 bases not matched to a gene. This CDR3 region has 14 residues. The germline V gene encodes CDR1 SQVTM and CDR2 ANQGSEA. In DNA, the CDR3 is TGCAGCGTTGGACAGGGGGCTTTCAACACTGAAGCTTTCTTT. It yields the protein CSVGQGAFNTEAFF.

This clone has only one observation. The CDR3, as DNA: TGTGCCAGCAGCTATCAACCCCGGGGTCAAGAGACCCAGTACTTC. Translating gives CASSYQPRGQETQYF. The chain carries TRBV5-6 and TRBJ2-5; possible D gene TRBD2, 5 bases. The CDR3 consists of 15 residues. The V gene lost 3 bases and the J gene lost 2 bases, with 14 bases spanning the gap. Germline assignment: CDR1 SGHDT and CDR2 YYEEEE.

The chain carries TRBV6-6 and TRBJ2-1, with a possible D match to TRBD1 (6 bases). Trimming removed 5 bases from V and 5 bases from J, with 10 bases in between. The length of the CDR3 is 13 residues. The V gene's germline CDR1 is MNHNY and CDR2 SVGAGI (reference sequence). CDR3 DNA: TGTGCCAGCAGTGTACAGGGAGACAATGAGCAGTTCTTC. It yields the protein CASSVQGDNEQFF.

This chain connects TRBV5-4 to TRBJ1-2, with D possibly being TRBD1 (5 bases). V was clipped by 0 bases and J by 3 bases, with 12 bases between them. Germline V gene data show CDR1 as SGHNT and CDR2 as YYREEE (reference sequence). The CDR3 runs to 15 residues. In nucleotides, the CDR3 is TGTGCCAGCAGCTTGGAGGCGGGACGGGACTATGGCTACACCTTC. It codes for CASSLEAGRDYGYTF.

The chain carries TRBV27 and TRBJ2-6; possibly TRBD1 for D (6 bases). CDR3 length: 14 amino acids. The germline V gene has CDR1 MNHEY and CDR2 SMNVEV (reference sequence). V lost 6 bases to trimming and J lost 3 bases, with 9 bases between them. CDR3 in amino acids: CASRRGFGANVLTF. The CDR3 DNA is TGTGCCAGCAGAAGGGGGTTTGGGGCCAACGTCCTGACTTTC.